This entry concerns a single T cell receptor (beta chain). Between the trimmed V and J ends, which lost 1 base and 6 bases, there was a span of 9 bases. CDR1 and CDR2 from the germline V gene are SGHTA and FQGNSA. This CDR3 contains 13 residues. The data were obtained in a study of shared T cell receptors in the human thymus. Data came from immunoSEQ multiplex PCR; TCRdb stores just in-frame clones and leaves some out. The sample contains approximately 730,000 clones, 75% to 90% of which appear only once. The same data also went into a second study, on human thymus T cells. In that study: Donor material was obtained from healthy Finnish infants undergoing corrective surgery for congenital heart defects.

The origin of this receptor is a girl under three years old with a congenital heart defect. The rearrangement joins TRBV7-2 to TRBJ1-1; D gene unclear. The material sequenced was thymocytes. This chain's CDR3 is CASSLVKSAEAFF. The CDR3 region has the DNA TGTGCCAGCAGCTTAGTAAAATCGGCTGAAGCTTTCTTT.